These 13 T cell receptor beta chains share one sample of origin, sequenced in a study of OX40 agonist ivuxolimab in advanced cancers. Sequencing was performed with immunoSEQ multiplex PCR; in TCRdb, only in-frame clones are kept and a portion is missing. This sample has 30,000 to 45,000 clones; over 70% occur once, and the top ten carry 32%. The sample consisted of CD4+ or CD8+ T cells sorted from blood, taken in a trial of the OX40 agonist ivuxolimab. The receptors were sampled from an adult with an advanced solid tumor such as melanoma, head and neck, liver or kidney cancer.

The J gene is TRBJ2-7, the V gene TRBV9; 11 positions agree with TRBD2. This CDR3 region has 14 residues. Unmatched junction bases numbered 3, after V lost 0 bases and J lost 7 bases. CDR1 is SGDLS and CDR2 is YYNGEE in the germline V gene. In DNA, the CDR3 is TGTGCCAGCAGCGTAGGACTAGCGGGAATGGAGCAGTACTTC. This gives the protein CASSVGLAGMEQYF.

This chain links TRBV6-1 with TRBJ2-5; 10 bases match TRBD1. The CDR3 totals 16 residues. V gave up 1 base and J gave up 4 bases; unmatched junction bases: 6. Germline V CDR1 and CDR2: MNHNS, SASEGT. CDR3 residues: CASSEDAGTGAETQYF. DNA for the CDR3: TGTGCCAGCAGTGAAGATGCCGGGACAGGGGCAGAGACCCAGTACTTC.

This chain uses TRBV10-3 with TRBJ1-3; D may be TRBD1 (6 bases). Trimming took off 6 bases at V and 2 bases at J, with 14 bases between the two ends. The germline gives CDR1 ENHRY, CDR2 SYGVKD. The CDR3 runs 15 residues. Written as DNA, the CDR3 is TGTGCCATCAGGGGACCAGGGGCCGCTGGAAACACCATATATTTT. Protein: CAIRGPGAAGNTIYF.

The V call is TRBV7-9, the J call TRBJ1-2; D is unresolved. Germline V gene sequence: CDR1 SEHNR, CDR2 FQNEAQ (reference sequence). The CDR3 consists of 11 residues. Trimming left V 2 bases short and J 6 bases short, with 4 bases between. The CDR3 DNA follows: TGTGCCAGCAGCTTAACCCATGGCTACACCTTC. Translation gives CASSLTHGYTF.

The gene calls are TRBV6-6 and TRBJ1-1, with D unresolved. V lost 1 base and J lost 1, with 4 bases in between. Looked up from germline, CDR1 is MNHNY and CDR2 is SVGAGI (reference sequence). The CDR3 is made up of 13 amino acids. CDR3 loop: CASSYWGNTEAFF. In nucleotides, the CDR3 is TGTGCCAGCAGTTACTGGGGGAACACTGAAGCTTTCTTT.

The chain combines TRBV6-6 with TRBJ2-1; D gene ambiguous. This CDR3 has 13 amino acids. In germline, CDR1 is MNHNY, CDR2 SVGAGI (reference sequence). The V and J ends lost 3 bases and 4 bases respectively, with 7 bases between them. The CDR3 region has the DNA TGTGCCAGCAGTTATGGCCCGTACAATGAGCAGTTCTTC. Its translation: CASSYGPYNEQFF.

The chain uses TRBV21-1 and TRBJ2-7; the table's D gene call, TRBD1, was not cross checked with the DNA. TRBV21-1 is tagged as a pseudogene. The CDR3 contains 15 residues. The CDR3 sequence is CASSKPDRGSGEQYF. Here the CDR3 DNA reads TGTGCCAGCAGCAAACCCGACAGGGGCTCTGGCGAGCAGTACTTC.

J is TRBJ1-2 and V is TRBV18, with 7 positions matching TRBD1. There are 16 residues in the CDR3. From germline, CDR1 is KGHSH and CDR2 LQKENI. The trim removed 4 bases at V and 4 bases at J, leaving 12 bases unmatched. The CDR3 nucleotides are TGTGCCAGCTCACTGGGGAATAGGGACAGCCCCTATGGCTACACCTTC. Encoded protein: CASSLGNRDSPYGYTF.

This chain uses TRBV4-1 with TRBJ1-2; weak D call: TRBD1 (5 bases). The germline gives CDR1 MGHRA, CDR2 YSYEKL. This CDR3 spans 14 amino acids. Between the trimmed V and J ends, which lost 4 bases and 2 bases, there was a span of 11 bases. Written as DNA, the CDR3 is TGCGCCAGCAGCCCCGACAGCCTCAACTATGGCTACACCTTC. It specifies CASSPDSLNYGYTF.

The rearrangement uses TRBV5-1 and TRBJ2-3; D perhaps matches TRBD2 (6 bases). This CDR3 is 13 amino acids long. Trimming took 0 bases from V and 4 from J, leaving 6 bases between them. Germline V gene lookup returns CDR1 SGHRS and CDR2 YFSETQ. The chain's CDR3 is CASSLAGADTQYF. The DNA for the CDR3 is TGCGCCAGCAGCTTGGCGGGAGCAGATACGCAGTATTTT.

The chain joins TRBV18 to TRBJ2-7; the D is unclear. V dropped 0 bases and J dropped 6 bases, with 9 bases sitting between them. CDR1 KGHSH and CDR2 LQKENI come from the germline V gene. The CDR3 extends over 13 amino acids. The CDR3 here is CASSPPSLGEQYF. The CDR3 bases are TGTGCCAGCTCACCACCGAGCTTGGGCGAGCAGTACTTC.

This sequence joins TRBV6-6 and TRBJ1-5; no firm D call. Germline V gene lookup returns CDR1 MNHNY and CDR2 SVGAGI (reference sequence). This CDR3 has 14 residues. The V end lost 0 bases, the J end lost 4 bases, and 7 bases lay between the germline ends. CDR3 bases: TGTGCCAGCAGTTACTCGAATGGGAATCAGCCCCAGCATTTT. This translates into CASSYSNGNQPQHF.

This chain connects TRBV28 to TRBJ2-2, with D hard to call. The CDR3 is made up of 14 amino acids. CDR1 is MDHEN, CDR2 SYDVKM, per germline. V lost 8 bases to trimming and J lost 5 bases, with 15 bases between them. The CDR3 region is CASHSVPQTGELFF. CDR3 bases: TGTGCCAGCCATAGTGTTCCCCAAACCGGGGAGCTGTTTTTT. Complete variable domain (other parts from reference TRBV28 and TRBJ2-2): DVKVTQSSRYLVKRTGEKVFLECVQDMDHENMFWYRQDPGLGLRLIYFSYDVKMKEKGDIPEGYSVSREKKERFSLILESASTNQTSMYLCASHSVPQTGELFFGEGSRLTVL.